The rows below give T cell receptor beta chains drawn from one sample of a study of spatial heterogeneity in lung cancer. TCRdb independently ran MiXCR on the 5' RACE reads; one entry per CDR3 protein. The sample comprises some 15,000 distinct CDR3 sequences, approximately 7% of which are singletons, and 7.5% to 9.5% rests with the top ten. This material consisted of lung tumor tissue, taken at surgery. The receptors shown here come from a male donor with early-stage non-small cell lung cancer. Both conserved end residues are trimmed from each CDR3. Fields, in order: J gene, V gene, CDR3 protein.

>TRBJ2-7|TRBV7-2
ASSLSGAADLRGQY
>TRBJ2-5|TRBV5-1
ASSDDRGGYQETQY
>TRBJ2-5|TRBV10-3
AISERFGTQY
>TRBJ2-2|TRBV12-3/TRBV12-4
ASSLQGRSTGELF
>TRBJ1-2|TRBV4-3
ASSVRDSLSGGYT
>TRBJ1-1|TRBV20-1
SARRTGGMNTEAF
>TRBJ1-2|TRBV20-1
SARDTQTINYGYT
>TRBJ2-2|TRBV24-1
ATSDPRSSGNTGELF
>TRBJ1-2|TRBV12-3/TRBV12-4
ASSLSDLLLYGYT
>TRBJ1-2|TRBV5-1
ASSLHPERQLYYGYT
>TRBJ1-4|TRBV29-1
SVEDGQGAEKLF
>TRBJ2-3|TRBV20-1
SATRRDRVLSTDTQY
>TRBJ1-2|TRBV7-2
ASSFRQALNYGYT
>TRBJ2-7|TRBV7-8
ASSLLAGGYEQY
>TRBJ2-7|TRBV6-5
ASSYQSREAYEQY
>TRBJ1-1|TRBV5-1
ASSFRQGAGTEAF
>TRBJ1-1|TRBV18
ASSYSTGGKTEAF
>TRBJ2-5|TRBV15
ATSRGTGGTGKETQY
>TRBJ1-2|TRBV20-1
SARDSVNYGYT
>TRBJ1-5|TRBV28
ASSLAGNSNQPQH
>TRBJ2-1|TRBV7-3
ASSLTDSSYNEQF
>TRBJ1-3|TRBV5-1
ASSVQGSGNTIY
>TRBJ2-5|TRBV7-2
ASSLGGPSETQY
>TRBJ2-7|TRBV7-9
ASSLDDRTEGYEQY
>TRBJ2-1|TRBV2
ASSFVGRFNEQF
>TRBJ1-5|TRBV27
ASRDGGNQPQH
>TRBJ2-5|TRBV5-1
ASSLAGEYQETQY
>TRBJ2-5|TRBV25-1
ASSEYGQEETQY
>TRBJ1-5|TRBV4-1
ASSQGYRGQDQPQH
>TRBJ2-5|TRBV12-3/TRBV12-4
ASSSAGRQETQY
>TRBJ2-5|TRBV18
ASSRRDQETQY
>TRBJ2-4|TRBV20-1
SAPAEGIQNIQY
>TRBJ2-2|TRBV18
ASFRGTGELF
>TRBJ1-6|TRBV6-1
ASLRDRGNSPLH
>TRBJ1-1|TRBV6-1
ASRHLNTEAF
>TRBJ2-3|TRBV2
ASSPEGPDTQY
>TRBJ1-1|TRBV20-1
SARQSGGDTEAF
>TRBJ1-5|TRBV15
ATSRDKAAGQPQH
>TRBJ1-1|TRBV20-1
SARERVWAF
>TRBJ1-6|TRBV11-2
ASSPALTGSLH
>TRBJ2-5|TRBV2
ASRAGQAGETQY
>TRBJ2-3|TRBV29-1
SADDGSDTQY
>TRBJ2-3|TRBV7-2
ASSPLSGVADTQY
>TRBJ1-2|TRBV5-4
ASSTGTGLHGYT
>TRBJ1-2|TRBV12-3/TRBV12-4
ASSSGQGHGYT
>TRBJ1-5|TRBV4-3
ASSQDQGLNQPQH
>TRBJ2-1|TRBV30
ACRTEIYNEQF
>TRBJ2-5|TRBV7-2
ASSVRDRGPQY
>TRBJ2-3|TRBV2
ASREGTSGGTSRTDTQY
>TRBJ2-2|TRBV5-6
ASSEDWNTGELF
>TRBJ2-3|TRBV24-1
ATSGAGGPHTQY
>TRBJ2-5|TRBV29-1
SVEGGGARETQY
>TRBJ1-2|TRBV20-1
SASPPGQGNYGYT
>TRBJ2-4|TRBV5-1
ASSREGTAQRNIQY
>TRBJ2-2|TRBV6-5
ASRRLAGGRRVGELF
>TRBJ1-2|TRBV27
ASSPWGRGSYGYT
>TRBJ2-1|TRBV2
ASEGSSYNEQF
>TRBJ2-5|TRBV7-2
ASSQALAGARMAQY
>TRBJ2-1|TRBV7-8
ASSLGPGGVSYNEQF